The 10 T cell receptor beta chains given below trace back to one sample, sequenced in a study of control samples from healthy donors and cancer patients. The table came from immunoSEQ multiplex PCR; TCRdb's copy has only in-frame clones and leaves some out. The table has under 150,000 clones, more than 75% seen once. Material for sequencing was blood. The receptors originated from a woman aged 70-85 years in good health.

Remarks on this clone: The sample has other DNA sequences that encode this CDR3 too. The chain couples TRBV13 to TRBJ1-1; D unclear. The CDR3 sequence is 15 residues long. V dropped 2 bases and J dropped 1 base, with 11 bases sitting between them. Germline V gives CDR1 PRHDT, CDR2 FYEKMQ (reference sequence). The CDR3 bases are TGTGCCAGCAGCTTACCGTGGATCCAGAACACTGAAGCTTTCTTT. This translates into CASSLPWIQNTEAFF. Drawing the rest from reference TRBV13 and TRBJ1-1, the complete variable domain is AAGVIQSPRHLIKEKRETATLKCYPIPRHDTVYWYQQGPGQDPQFLISFYEKMQSDKGSIPDRFSAQQFSDYHSELNMSSLELGDSALYFCASSLPWIQNTEAFFGQGTRLTVV.

The gene calls are TRBV11-3 and TRBJ2-3; D might be TRBD2 (5 bases). V gave up 6 bases and J gave up 1 base, with 11 bases separating them. CDR3 length: 14 residues. Germline assignment: CDR1 SGHNT and CDR2 YENEEA. CDR3 in amino acids: CASSPTRGTDTQYF. The CDR3 DNA reads TGTGCCAGCAGTCCGACGCGGGGCACAGATACGCAGTATTTT.

The chain carries TRBV5-1 and TRBJ1-1; the D gene is possibly TRBD1 (5 bases). The germline gives CDR1 SGHRS, CDR2 YFSETQ. There are 15 residues in the CDR3. The V gene lost 0 bases and the J gene lost 4 bases, with 13 bases spanning the gap. CDR3 DNA: TGCGCCAGCAGCTTGGAGCAGGGCTGGATCACTGAAGCTTTCTTT. This codes for CASSLEQGWITEAFF.

This clone is a singleton in its sample. The rearrangement links TRBV29-1 to TRBJ1-2, with D unresolved. The CDR3 is made up of 13 amino acids. Germline V CDR1 and CDR2: SQVTM, ANQGSEA. Trimming took off 0 bases at V and 2 bases at J, with 7 bases between the two ends. CDR3 nucleotide sequence: TGCAGCGTTGAAGATCCCGACAACTATGGCTACACCTTC. It translates to CSVEDPDNYGYTF.

This rearrangement joins TRBV6-5 to TRBJ1-2, with TRBD1 identical over 10 bases. V shed 10 bases, J shed 2 bases, and the junction held 10 bases outside the gene matches. This CDR3 contains 15 residues. Germline assignment: CDR1 MNHEY and CDR2 SVGAGI. CDR3 protein: CATRDRGFQNYGYTF. The CDR3 DNA follows: TGTGCCACCCGGGACAGGGGCTTCCAAAACTATGGCTACACCTTC.

There are a few counts of this clone. V is TRBV7-2 and J is TRBJ1-2; no clear D. V lost 0 bases, J lost 2 bases, and 13 bases lay in between. Germline CDR1 reads SGHTA; CDR2 reads FQGNSA. The CDR3 is made up of 16 amino acids. The chain's CDR3 is CASSLATAWTNYGYTF. In DNA, the CDR3 is TGTGCCAGCAGCTTAGCCACAGCATGGACCAACTATGGCTACACCTTC.

The chain couples TRBV7-8 to TRBJ2-7; D call uncertain. The CDR3 has 13 residues. Germline assignment: CDR1 SGHVS and CDR2 FQNEAQ. Trimming took off 5 bases at V and 6 bases at J, with 14 bases between the two ends. CDR3 amino acids: CASSPQATGEQYF. CDR3 coding DNA: TGTGCCAGCAGCCCCCAGGCAACGGGCGAGCAGTACTTC.

The CDR3 DNA is TGTGCCAGCAGCTTAGGGTCCGGGAAGCAGTTCTTC. Its translation: CASSLGSGKQFF. V and J are TRBV7-9 and TRBJ2-1, with D possibly being TRBD2 (5 bases). V was pared by 1 base and J by 11 bases, with 9 bases between. The CDR3 has 12 residues. The germline V gene has CDR1 SEHNR and CDR2 FQNEAQ (reference sequence).

The genes are TRBV27 and TRBJ1-5; D is unresolved. Deletions cut 2 bases from V and 3 bases from J, with 8 bases between. The CDR3 runs 14 residues. The germline gives CDR1 MNHEY, CDR2 SMNVEV (reference sequence). CDR3 amino acids: CASSLAGLNQPQHF. The CDR3 bases are TGTGCCAGCAGTTTAGCAGGTCTCAATCAGCCCCAGCATTTT.

The chain employs TRBV7-2 and TRBJ1-1; no clear D gene. Trimming took 6 bases from V and 8 from J, leaving 10 bases between them. The germline V gene has CDR1 SGHTA and CDR2 FQGNSA. This CDR3 contains 11 residues. CDR3 in DNA: TGTGCCAGCAGAGAGTACAGAGAAGCTTTCTTT. This sequence encodes CASREYREAFF.